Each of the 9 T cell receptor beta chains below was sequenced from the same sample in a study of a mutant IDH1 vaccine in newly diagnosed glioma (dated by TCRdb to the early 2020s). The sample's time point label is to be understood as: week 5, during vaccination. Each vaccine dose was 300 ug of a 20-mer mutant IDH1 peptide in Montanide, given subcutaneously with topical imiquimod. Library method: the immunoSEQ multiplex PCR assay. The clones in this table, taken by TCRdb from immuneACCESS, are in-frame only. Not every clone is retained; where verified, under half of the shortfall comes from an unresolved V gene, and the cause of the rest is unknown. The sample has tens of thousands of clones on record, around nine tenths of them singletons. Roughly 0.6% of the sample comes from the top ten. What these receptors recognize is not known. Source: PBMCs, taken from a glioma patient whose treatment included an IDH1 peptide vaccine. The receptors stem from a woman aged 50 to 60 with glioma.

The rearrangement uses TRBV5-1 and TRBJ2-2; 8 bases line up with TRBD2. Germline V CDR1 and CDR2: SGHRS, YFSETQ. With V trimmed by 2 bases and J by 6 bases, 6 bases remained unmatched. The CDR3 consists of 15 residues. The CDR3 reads CASSLSGRMAGELFF. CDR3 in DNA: TGCGCCAGCAGCTTAAGCGGGAGAATGGCCGGGGAGCTGTTTTTT. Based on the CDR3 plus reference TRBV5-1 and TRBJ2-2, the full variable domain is KAGVTQTPRYLIKTRGQQVTLSCSPISGHRSVSWYQQTPGQGLQFLFEYFSETQRNKGNFPGRFSGRQFSNSRSEMNVSTLELGDSALYLCASSLSGRMAGELFFGEGSRLTVL.

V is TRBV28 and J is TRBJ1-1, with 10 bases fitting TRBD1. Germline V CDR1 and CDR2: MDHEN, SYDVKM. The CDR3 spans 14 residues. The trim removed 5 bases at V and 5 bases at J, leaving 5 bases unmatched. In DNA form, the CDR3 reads TGTGCCAGCAGTCCGGGACAGGGGTGGACTGAAGCTTTCTTT. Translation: CASSPGQGWTEAFF.

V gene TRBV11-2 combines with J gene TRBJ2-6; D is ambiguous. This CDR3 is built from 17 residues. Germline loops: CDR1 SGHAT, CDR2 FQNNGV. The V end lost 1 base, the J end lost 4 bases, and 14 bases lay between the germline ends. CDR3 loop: CASSLADLLMGANVLTF. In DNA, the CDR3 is TGTGCCAGCAGCTTAGCGGACCTGCTCATGGGGGCCAACGTCCTGACTTTC. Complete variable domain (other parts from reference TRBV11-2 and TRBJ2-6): EAGVAQSPRYKIIEKRQSVAFWCNPISGHATLYWYQQILGQGPKLLIQFQNNGVVDDSQLPKDRFSAERLKGVDSTLKIQPAKLEDSAVYLCASSLADLLMGANVLTFGAGSRLTVL.

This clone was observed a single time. The CDR3 here is CASSDRHTEQFF. In nucleotides, the CDR3 is TGTGCCAGCAGTGATAGGCATACTGAGCAGTTCTTC. The chain combines TRBV2 with TRBJ2-1; D gene ambiguous. The V end lost 3 bases, the J end lost 9 bases, and 9 bases lay between the germline ends. Germline-derived CDR1 and CDR2 are SNHLY and FYNNEI. CDR3 length: 12 residues.

The CDR3 sequence is CASSQGGTRQPQHF. DNA of the CDR3: TGTGCCAGCAGCCAGGGTGGGACCCGTCAGCCCCAGCATTTT. V is TRBV4-2 and J is TRBJ1-5; TRBD1 is a possible D gene (5 bases). The CDR3 runs 14 residues. The germline V gene has CDR1 LGHNA and CDR2 YNFKEQ. Trimming took 3 bases from V and 6 from J, leaving 12 bases between them.

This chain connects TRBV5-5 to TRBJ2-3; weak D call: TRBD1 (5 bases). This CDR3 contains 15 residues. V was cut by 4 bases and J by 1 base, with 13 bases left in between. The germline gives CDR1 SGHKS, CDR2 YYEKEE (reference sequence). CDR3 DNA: TGTGCCAGCAGCCCGACAGTTCATGGCACAGATACGCAGTATTTT. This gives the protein CASSPTVHGTDTQYF.

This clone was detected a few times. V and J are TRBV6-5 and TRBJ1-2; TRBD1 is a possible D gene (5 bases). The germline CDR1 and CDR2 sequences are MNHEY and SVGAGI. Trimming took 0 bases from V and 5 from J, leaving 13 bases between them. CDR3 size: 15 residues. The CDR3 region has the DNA TGTGCCAGCAGTTACTCGGCGGGACGGACATATGGCTACACCTTC. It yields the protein CASSYSAGRTYGYTF.

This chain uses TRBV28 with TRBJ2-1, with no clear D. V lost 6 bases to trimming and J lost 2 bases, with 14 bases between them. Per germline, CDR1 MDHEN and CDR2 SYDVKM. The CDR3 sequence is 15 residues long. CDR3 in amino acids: CASSVPRRTYNEQFF. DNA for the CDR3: TGTGCCAGCAGCGTCCCCCGGCGGACCTACAATGAGCAGTTCTTC.

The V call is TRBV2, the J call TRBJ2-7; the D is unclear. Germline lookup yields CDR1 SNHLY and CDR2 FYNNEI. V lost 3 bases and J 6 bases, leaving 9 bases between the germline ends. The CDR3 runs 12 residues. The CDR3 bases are TGTGCCAGCAGTGAGATGGCCTTCGAGCAGTACTTC. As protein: CASSEMAFEQYF.